The clone carrying this T cell receptor beta chain has only one observation. The target antigen is unknown. This sample was included in a study of T-cell memory formation after mild COVID-19. Study details: There were largely donor-specific TCR clusters. General study findings and limits: Pre-infection memory already had some responding clones, implying cross-reactive memory joined. The study found contracting CD4+ clones mainly in CM and EM and contracting CD8+ clones in EMRA. From day 15 to 85, contracting clones were balanced between CD4 and CD8, whereas later expanders leaned toward CD4+.

One entry per CDR3 protein results from TCRdb running MiXCR on the 5' RACE reads. The sample includes 250,000 to 350,000 distinct CDR3 sequences, around a sixth of them seen just once. The germline V gene encodes CDR1 DFQATT and CDR2 SNEGSKA (reference sequence). Trimming took 6 bases from V and 1 from J; bases not matched to a gene: 6. This CDR3 region has 14 residues. The TCR was taken from a man aged 18 to 30 who had mild COVID-19 (a few samples of this study predate the infection). Cell type and time point are not known. The sample consisted of PBMCs or a T cell subset sorted from them (not recorded which). V gene TRBV20-1 combines with J gene TRBJ2-4, with 7 positions matching TRBD1. CDR3 coding DNA: TGCAGTGCGGTGCAGGGGGTGGCCAAAAACATTCAGTACTTC. Amino acids: CSAVQGVAKNIQYF.